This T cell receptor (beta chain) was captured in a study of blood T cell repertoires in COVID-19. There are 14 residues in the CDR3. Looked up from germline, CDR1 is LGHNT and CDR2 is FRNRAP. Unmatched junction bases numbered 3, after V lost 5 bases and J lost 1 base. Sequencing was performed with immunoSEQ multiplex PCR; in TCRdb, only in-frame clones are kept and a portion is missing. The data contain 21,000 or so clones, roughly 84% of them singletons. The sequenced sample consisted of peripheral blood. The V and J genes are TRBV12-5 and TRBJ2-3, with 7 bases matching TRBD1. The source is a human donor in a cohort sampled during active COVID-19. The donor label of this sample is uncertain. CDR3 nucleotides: TGTGCTAGTGGTAGAGGGGGCCGCACAGATACGCAGTATTTT. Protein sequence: CASGRGGRTDTQYF.